The 23 T cell receptor beta chains reported below all come from one sample, sequenced in a study of T cell repertoires in cytomegalovirus infection. TCRdb itself ran the reads through MiXCR, one entry per CDR3 protein. The sample includes about 450,000 distinct CDR3 sequences, 30% to 40% seen only once; the top ten take roughly 13%. Material for sequencing was PBMCs. The source is a human donor in good health (CMV status not recorded). Some clones in this sample may be carry-over from other donors' samples.

The chain uses TRBV7-2 and TRBJ2-7; tentatively, D is TRBD2 (5 bases). The CDR3 sequence is 15 residues long. Germline lookup yields CDR1 SGHTA and CDR2 FQGNSA. The V end lost 3 bases, the J end lost 3 bases, and 15 bases lay between the germline ends. The CDR3 is CASSFGPPGYYEQYF. The CDR3 DNA is TGTGCCAGCAGCTTTGGACCCCCGGGGTACTACGAGCAGTACTTC.

This clonotype appeared a few times. The chain couples TRBV10-3 to TRBJ2-7; 8 bases are a match to TRBD2. V lost 4 bases and J lost 0; bases outside the gene matches: 8. The CDR3 extends over 16 amino acids. Germline CDR1 ENHRY, CDR2 SYGVKD. The CDR3 DNA follows: TGTGCCATCAGTGGAAGCGGGGGCCGAAGCTCCTACGAGCAGTACTTC. Encoded protein: CAISGSGGRSSYEQYF.

In its sample, this clonotype was seen a few times. The J gene is TRBJ2-3, the V gene TRBV11-2; the match to TRBD2 covers 8 bases. After removal of 0 bases from V and 2 bases from J, the junction contained 4 bases not matched to a gene. CDR1 SGHAT and CDR2 FQNNGV come from the germline V gene. The CDR3 is made up of 16 amino acids. Written as DNA, the CDR3 is TGTGCCAGCAGCTTAGAAACAGCGGGGGCCACAGATACGCAGTATTTT. Protein sequence: CASSLETAGATDTQYF.

To note about this clonotype: This could be a read error, since a much larger clone is one nucleotide away. The chain links TRBV11-2 to TRBJ2-3; D is uncertain. There are 13 residues in the CDR3. Looked up from germline, CDR1 is SGHAT and CDR2 is FQNNGV. The CDR3 nucleotides read TGTGCCAGCGGGCAGGTTAGCACAGATACGAAGTATTTT. Translation gives CASGQVSTDTKYF.

This clonotype was seen a handful of times. This chain uses TRBV10-3 with TRBJ1-1; 11 positions agree with TRBD1. CDR1 ENHRY and CDR2 SYGVKD come from the germline V gene. The CDR3 spans 15 residues. V was clipped by 4 bases and J by 3 bases; unmatched bases: 4. The CDR3 here is CAISGTGGRYTEAFF. The CDR3 nucleotides read TGTGCCATCAGTGGGACAGGGGGCAGGTACACTGAAGCTTTCTTT.

J is TRBJ2-3 and V is TRBV4-1; 10 bases agree with TRBD2. The germline V gene has CDR1 MGHRA and CDR2 YSYEKL. The CDR3 covers 16 residues. Losses at the gene ends were 3 bases for V and 1 base for J; bases not matched to a gene: 4. As DNA, the CDR3 is TGCGCCAGCAGCCACCAGCGGGGGGGGGGCACAGATACGCAGTATTTT. It codes for CASSHQRGGGTDTQYF.

This clonotype was seen a few times. V usage is TRBV20-1 and J usage is TRBJ1-1, with D perhaps matching TRBD1 (6 bases). CDR1 and CDR2 from the germline V gene are DFQATT and SNEGSKA (reference sequence). The germline V and J ends were trimmed by 3 bases and 0 bases, with 14 bases remaining between them. This CDR3 has 15 amino acids. CDR3 amino acids: CSASPQQGLNTEAFF. The CDR3 nucleotides read TGCAGTGCTAGCCCACAACAGGGTTTGAACACTGAAGCTTTCTTT.

As for this clonotype: One junction end does not reproduce the germline sequence, and a read error may be involved. The chain couples TRBV29-1 to TRBJ1-6; D gene ambiguous. This CDR3 spans 13 amino acids. In germline, CDR1 is SQVTM, CDR2 ANQGSEA. CDR3 amino acids: CGVAAAQNSPLHF. The CDR3 DNA reads as TGCGGCGTTGCGGCAGCTCAGAATTCACCCCTCCACTTT.

This clonotype was observed many times. The chain links TRBV12-3 or TRBV12-4 to TRBJ1-1, with a weak D call TRBD1 (5 bases). V shed 7 bases and J shed 5 bases, with 14 bases lying between them. CDR3 length: 13 amino acids. In nucleotides, the CDR3 is TGTGCCAGCATCCCCGGACATAGGACTGAAGCTTTCTTT. Amino acids: CASIPGHRTEAFF.

The chain recombines TRBV4-3 with TRBJ2-7, with 8 bases matching TRBD2. Germline assignment: CDR1 LGHNA and CDR2 YSLEER. CDR3 length: 18 amino acids. V lost 2 bases, J lost 2 bases, and 14 bases stayed unmatched. The CDR3 DNA follows: TGCGCCAGCAGCCAATTCTGGGATAGTAGCGGGGTCCCCTACGAGCAGTACTTC. Its translation is CASSQFWDSSGVPYEQYF.

This chain connects TRBV19 to TRBJ1-1, with D unclear. The germline V gene encodes CDR1 LNHDA and CDR2 SQIVND (reference sequence). V dropped 3 bases and J dropped 0 bases, with 17 bases sitting between them. The CDR3 extends over 17 amino acids. The CDR3 is CASSIVFRSWVNTEAFF. In DNA, the CDR3 is TGTGCCAGTAGTATTGTTTTCAGGAGTTGGGTGAACACTGAAGCTTTCTTT.

This clonotype was picked up many times. The CDR3 loop reads CASSQGFAAGEQFF. The DNA of the CDR3 is TGCGCCAGCAGCCAGGGTTTTGCAGCCGGTGAGCAGTTCTTC. The chain has TRBV4-3 and TRBJ2-1; no clear D. V was trimmed by 3 bases and J by 9 bases, leaving 15 bases between them. Per germline, CDR1 LGHNA and CDR2 YSLEER. The CDR3 consists of 14 residues.

This clonotype was seen more than once but under ten times. The chain recombines TRBV19 with TRBJ1-1; tentative D call: TRBD1 (5 bases). V dropped 3 bases and J dropped 1 base, with 12 bases sitting between them. The CDR3 is 15 amino acids. Germline loops: CDR1 LNHDA, CDR2 SQIVND (reference sequence). CDR3 protein: CASSMQAGRNTEAFF. The CDR3 DNA reads TGTGCCAGTAGTATGCAGGCGGGACGGAACACTGAAGCTTTCTTT.

This clonotype was seen a handful of times. This rearrangement joins TRBV6-5 to TRBJ1-1, with D perhaps matching TRBD1 (5 bases). Germline V gene sequence: CDR1 MNHEY, CDR2 SVGAGI. Trimming shortened V by 6 bases and J by 1 base, and 12 bases separated the two germline ends. This CDR3 comprises 14 residues. CDR3 coding DNA: TGTGCCAGCAGCTTGCGGGGGACGAACACTGAAGCTTTCTTT. It encodes CASSLRGTNTEAFF.

This clonotype occurred a few times. The chain is built from TRBV2 and TRBJ2-7; no clear D. CDR1 and CDR2 (germline): SNHLY, FYNNEI. The CDR3 is 14 residues long. Trimming removed 6 bases at V and 2 bases at J, with 14 bases between. The CDR3 DNA sequence: TGTGCCAGCAGAAATATACAGACGGCCTACGAGCAGTACTTC. Encoded protein: CASRNIQTAYEQYF.

The rearrangement uses TRBV20-1 and TRBJ1-1, with TRBD1 as a possible D gene (5 bases). The germline V gene has CDR1 DFQATT and CDR2 SNEGSKA (reference sequence). V lost 6 bases, J lost 6 bases, and 17 bases lay in between. This CDR3 has 13 amino acids. This chain's CDR3 is CSARGVQGSEAFF. CDR3 DNA sequence: TGCAGTGCACGAGGTGTGCAGGGCTCTGAAGCTTTCTTT.

V and J are TRBV7-4 and TRBJ2-6; 7 nucleotides align to TRBD2. The V gene's germline CDR1 is SGHVT and CDR2 SQSDAQ. There are 16 residues in the CDR3. V lost 3 bases, J lost 4 bases, and 6 bases stayed unmatched. Here the CDR3 DNA reads TGTGCCAGCAGCTTTCTCGGGGGGAGAGGGGCCAACGTCCTGACTTTC. Its translation: CASSFLGGRGANVLTF. Combining the CDR3 with reference TRBV7-4 and TRBJ2-6 gives the whole variable domain GAGVSQSPRYKVAKRGRDVALRCDSISGHVTLYWYRQTLGQGSEVLTYSQSDAQRDKSGRPSGRFSAERPERSVSTLKIQRTEQGDSAVYLCASSFLGGRGANVLTFGAGSRLTVL.

This clonotype was picked up a small number of times. CDR3 nucleotide sequence: TGTGCCAGCTCCCATGAGCAGTTCTTC. Its protein is CASSHEQFF. The chain couples TRBV6-1 to TRBJ2-1; unclear D gene. The germline V gene encodes CDR1 MNHNS and CDR2 SASEGT. V was clipped by 8 bases and J by 8 bases, with 4 bases between them. The CDR3 has 9 amino acids.

On this clonotype: The junction departs from the called germline gene at one end, perhaps through a read error. CDR3: CASSLGGSSEQHF. CDR3 nucleotide sequence: TGTGCCAGCAGCTTGGGCGGATCGAGCGAGCAGCACTTC. The V call is TRBV7-3, the J call TRBJ2-7; D gene unclear. Germline CDR1 reads SGHTA; CDR2 reads FQGTGA. CDR3 length equals 13 residues.

This clonotype was observed at least ten times. This chain uses TRBV7-9 with TRBJ1-1, with D perhaps TRBD1 (6 bases). The CDR3 sequence is 12 residues long. Trimming took 5 bases from V and 4 from J, leaving 8 bases between them. Germline V gives CDR1 SEHNR, CDR2 FQNEAQ (reference sequence). The CDR3 DNA reads as TGTGCCAGCAGCCGAGGGGGCACTGAAGCTTTCTTT. Translated, it gives CASSRGGTEAFF.

This clonotype appeared a few times. The rearrangement links TRBV6-6 to TRBJ1-5; 10 bases map to TRBD1. Germline-derived CDR1 and CDR2 are MNHNY and SVGAGI (reference sequence). The CDR3 is 17 residues long. V dropped 0 bases and J dropped 7; count of bases not matched to a gene: 9. CDR3 protein: CASSYSMGQGFGQPQHF. Written as DNA, the CDR3 is TGTGCCAGCAGTTACTCAATGGGACAGGGGTTCGGGCAGCCCCAGCATTTT.

The V gene is TRBV28, the J gene TRBJ2-6; no reliable D call. The CDR3 consists of 14 residues. CDR1 MDHEN and CDR2 SYDVKM come from the germline V gene. V was pared by 6 bases and J by 1 base, with 7 bases between. CDR3 nucleotide sequence: TGTGCCAGCAGAGAGAGATCTGGGGCCAACGTCCTGACTTTC. It encodes CASRERSGANVLTF.

About this clonotype: A much larger clone differs from this one at a single base, so this may be a read error. This rearrangement joins TRBV28 to TRBJ2-7; possible D gene TRBD1, 5 bases. Per germline, CDR1 MDHEN and CDR2 SYDVKM. The CDR3 has 16 residues. V gave up 4 bases and J gave up 5 bases, with 21 bases separating them. This CDR3 is CASSSPGATQTNEQYF. The CDR3 DNA reads TGTGCCAGCAGTTCACCTGGGGCTACCCAGACCAACGAGCAGTACTTC.